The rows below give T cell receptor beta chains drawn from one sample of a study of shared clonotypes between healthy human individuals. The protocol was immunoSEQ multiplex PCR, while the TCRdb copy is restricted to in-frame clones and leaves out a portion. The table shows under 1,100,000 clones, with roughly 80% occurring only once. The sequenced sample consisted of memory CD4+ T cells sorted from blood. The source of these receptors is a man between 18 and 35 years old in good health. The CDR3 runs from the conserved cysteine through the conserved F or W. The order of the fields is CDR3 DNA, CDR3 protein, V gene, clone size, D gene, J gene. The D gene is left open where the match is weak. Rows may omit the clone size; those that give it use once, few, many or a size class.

CDR3nt: TGTGCCTGGAGTGTGGGCCGGCGGGGGGGTTACGAGCAGTACTTC; CDR3aa: CAWSVGRRGGYEQYF; v_gene: TRBV30; abundance: .; d_gene: TRBD2; j_gene: TRBJ2-7
CDR3nt: TGTGCCAGCAGCCAAGCTAGTACGGGACTAGCAACAGATACGCAGTATTTT; CDR3aa: CASSQASTGLATDTQYF; v_gene: TRBV4-2; abundance: .; d_gene: TRBD2; j_gene: TRBJ2-3
CDR3nt: TGTGCCAGCAGCGGTGGGACAGGGGGCGTCTACGAGCAGTACTTC; CDR3aa: CASSGGTGGVYEQYF; v_gene: TRBV9; abundance: .; d_gene: TRBD1; j_gene: TRBJ2-7
CDR3nt: TGCGCCAGCAGCTCCGCGGGACTAGCGGCCCATACGCAGTATTTT; CDR3aa: CASSSAGLAAHTQYF; v_gene: TRBV5-1; abundance: .; d_gene: TRBD2; j_gene: TRBJ2-3
CDR3nt: TGTGCCAGCAGATCGGGACTAGCGAAGCTGTTTTTT; CDR3aa: CASRSGLAKLFF; v_gene: TRBV28; abundance: .; d_gene: TRBD2; j_gene: TRBJ2-2
CDR3nt: TGTGCCAGCAGCCCCTGGGGGGCAGGGACTTTGAACACTGAAGCTTTCTTT; CDR3aa: CASSPWGAGTLNTEAFF; v_gene: TRBV7-2; abundance: few; d_gene: .; j_gene: TRBJ1-1
CDR3nt: TGTGCCAGCAGAGCCTCTAGGGGCGAGCAGTACTTC; CDR3aa: CASRASRGEQYF; v_gene: TRBV7-2; abundance: .; d_gene: .; j_gene: TRBJ2-7
CDR3nt: TGTGCCAGCAGCTTGAGGGGAGGAAGCTCGTACGAGCAGTACTTC; CDR3aa: CASSLRGGSSYEQYF; v_gene: TRBV5-5; abundance: .; d_gene: .; j_gene: TRBJ2-7
CDR3nt: TGTGCCAGCAGACTCCGACTAGCGGGAGGGGACGAGCAGTACTTC; CDR3aa: CASRLRLAGGDEQYF; v_gene: TRBV6-6; abundance: .; d_gene: TRBD2; j_gene: TRBJ2-7
CDR3nt: TGTGCCATCAGTGAACAGAGCACAGATACGCAGTATTTT; CDR3aa: CAISEQSTDTQYF; v_gene: TRBV10-3; abundance: .; d_gene: .; j_gene: TRBJ2-3
CDR3nt: TGTGCCAGCAGCCTGAACAGAGTCTCCTACGAGCAGTACTTC; CDR3aa: CASSLNRVSYEQYF; v_gene: TRBV11-2; abundance: .; d_gene: .; j_gene: TRBJ2-7
CDR3nt: TGTGCCAGCAGTTATGCAGAGACCCAGTACTTC; CDR3aa: CASSYAETQYF; v_gene: TRBV6-5; abundance: .; d_gene: .; j_gene: TRBJ2-5
CDR3nt: TGTGCCAGTAGCCGGGACAGGGAGCAGTTCTTC; CDR3aa: CASSRDREQFF; v_gene: TRBV19; abundance: .; d_gene: TRBD1; j_gene: TRBJ2-1
CDR3nt: TGTGCCAGCAGTGAATTCGAAAGGCAAGAGACCCAGTACTTC; CDR3aa: CASSEFERQETQYF; v_gene: TRBV25-1; abundance: few; d_gene: .; j_gene: TRBJ2-5
CDR3nt: TGTGCCAGCAGTCGGACGGCTAATAATGAAAAACTGTTTTTT; CDR3aa: CASSRTANNEKLFF; v_gene: TRBV2; abundance: .; d_gene: .; j_gene: TRBJ1-4
CDR3nt: TGTGCCTGGAGGCCGGCAAGGAATTGGCCCACTGAAGCTTTCTTT; CDR3aa: CAWRPARNWPTEAFF; v_gene: TRBV30; abundance: .; d_gene: .; j_gene: TRBJ1-1
CDR3nt: TGTGCTAGTGGTTCCCCGGGGCGGGCTAACTATGGCTACACCTTC; CDR3aa: CASGSPGRANYGYTF; v_gene: TRBV12-5; abundance: .; d_gene: .; j_gene: TRBJ1-2
CDR3nt: TGTGCCAGTAGTATGAGGGAGTCAACTGAAGCTTTCTTT; CDR3aa: CASSMRESTEAFF; v_gene: TRBV19; abundance: .; d_gene: .; j_gene: TRBJ1-1
CDR3nt: TGCGCCAGTAGCTCCGGGACATCCGCGAACACCGGGGAGCTGTTTTTT; CDR3aa: CASSSGTSANTGELFF; v_gene: TRBV5-1; abundance: .; d_gene: .; j_gene: TRBJ2-2
CDR3nt: TGTGCCAGTAGCACACCGGGCGGGGCTTACAATGAGCAGTTCTTC; CDR3aa: CASSTPGGAYNEQFF; v_gene: TRBV19; abundance: .; d_gene: .; j_gene: TRBJ2-1
CDR3nt: TGTGCCAGCAGCTCGGGACAGGCCCAAGAGACCCAGTACTTC; CDR3aa: CASSSGQAQETQYF; v_gene: TRBV5-4; abundance: .; d_gene: TRBD1; j_gene: TRBJ2-5
CDR3nt: TGTGCCAGCTCACTGACTCCTGGGGAAATCGGCGCTGAAGCTTTCTTT; CDR3aa: CASSLTPGEIGAEAFF; v_gene: TRBV18; abundance: .; d_gene: .; j_gene: TRBJ1-1
CDR3nt: TGTGCCAGCAGCGTGGACGACAGGGTTGGGCGGCAGCCCCAGCATTTT; CDR3aa: CASSVDDRVGRQPQHF; v_gene: TRBV9; abundance: .; d_gene: TRBD1; j_gene: TRBJ1-5
CDR3nt: TGTGCCAGCGGACAGGCGGCCACCGGGGAGCTGTTTTTT; CDR3aa: CASGQAATGELFF; v_gene: TRBV2; abundance: .; d_gene: TRBD1; j_gene: TRBJ2-2